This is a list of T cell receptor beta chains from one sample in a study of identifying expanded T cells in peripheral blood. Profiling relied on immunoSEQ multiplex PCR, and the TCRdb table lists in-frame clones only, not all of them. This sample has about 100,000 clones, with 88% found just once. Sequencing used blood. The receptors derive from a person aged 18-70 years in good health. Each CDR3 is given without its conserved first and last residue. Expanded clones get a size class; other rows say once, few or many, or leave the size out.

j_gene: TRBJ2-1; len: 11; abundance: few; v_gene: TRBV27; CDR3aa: ASSLGLVNEQF
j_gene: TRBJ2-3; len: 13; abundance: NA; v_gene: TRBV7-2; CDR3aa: ASSPQGPGTDTQY
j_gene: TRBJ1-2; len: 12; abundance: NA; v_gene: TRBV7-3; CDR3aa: ASSPEGRDYGYT
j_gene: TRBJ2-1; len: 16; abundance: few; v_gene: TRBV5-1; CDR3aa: ASSHGLASSAYDNEQF
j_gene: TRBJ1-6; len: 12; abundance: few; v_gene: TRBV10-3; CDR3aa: AISGDRGYSPLH
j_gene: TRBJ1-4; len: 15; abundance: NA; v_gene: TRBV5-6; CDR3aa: ASSLGGNTGSVEKLF
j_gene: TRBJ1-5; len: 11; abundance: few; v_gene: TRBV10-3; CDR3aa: AIARGPNQPQH
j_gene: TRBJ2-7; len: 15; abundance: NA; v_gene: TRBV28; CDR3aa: ASSLIVYGGNSYEQY
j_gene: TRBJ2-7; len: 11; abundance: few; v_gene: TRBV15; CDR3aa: ATSRGGFGEQY
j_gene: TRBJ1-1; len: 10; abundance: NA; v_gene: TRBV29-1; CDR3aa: SVGGGALVAF
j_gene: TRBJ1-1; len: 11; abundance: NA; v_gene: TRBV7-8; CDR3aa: ASSPTLNTEAF
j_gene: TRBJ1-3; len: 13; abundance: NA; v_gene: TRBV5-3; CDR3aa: ARSPGQGGGNTIY
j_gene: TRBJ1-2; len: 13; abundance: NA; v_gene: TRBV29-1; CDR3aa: SVALGAGSNYGYT
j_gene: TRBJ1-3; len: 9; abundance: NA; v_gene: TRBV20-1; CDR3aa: SAPRWGAQG
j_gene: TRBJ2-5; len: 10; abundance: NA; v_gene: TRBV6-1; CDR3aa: ATWTGMETQY
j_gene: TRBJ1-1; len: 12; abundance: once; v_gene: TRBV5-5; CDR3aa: ASSLGHQNTEAF
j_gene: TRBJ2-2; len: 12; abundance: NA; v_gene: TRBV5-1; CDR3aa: ASSLMTGVGELF
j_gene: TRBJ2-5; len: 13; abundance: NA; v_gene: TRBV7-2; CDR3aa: ASSPTRDRQETQY
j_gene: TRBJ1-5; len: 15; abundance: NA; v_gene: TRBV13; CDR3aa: ASSLGRGRASNQPQH
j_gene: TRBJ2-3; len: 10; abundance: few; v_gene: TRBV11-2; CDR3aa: ASSPITDTQY
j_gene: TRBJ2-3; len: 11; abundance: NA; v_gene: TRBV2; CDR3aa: ASKDRRSNTQY
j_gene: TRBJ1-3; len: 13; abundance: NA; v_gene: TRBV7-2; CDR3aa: ASSLDGTSGNTIY
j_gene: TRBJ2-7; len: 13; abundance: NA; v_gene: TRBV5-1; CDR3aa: ASSDAGTGAYEQY
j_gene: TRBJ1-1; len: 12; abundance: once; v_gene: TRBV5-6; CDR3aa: ASSFTGLRTEAF
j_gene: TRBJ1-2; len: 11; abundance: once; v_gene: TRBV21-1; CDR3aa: ASSKVRGRGYT
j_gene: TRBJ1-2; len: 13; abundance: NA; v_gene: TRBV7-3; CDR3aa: ASSPQPGQNYGYT
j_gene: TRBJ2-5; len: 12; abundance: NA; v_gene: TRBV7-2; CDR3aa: ASSTNGGSETQY
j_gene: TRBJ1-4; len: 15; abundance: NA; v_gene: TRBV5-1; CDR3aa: ASSLSIRGSRDEKLF
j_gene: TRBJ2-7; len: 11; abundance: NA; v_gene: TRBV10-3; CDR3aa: AISDTSGGEQY
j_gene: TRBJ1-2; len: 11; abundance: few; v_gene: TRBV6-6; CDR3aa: ASSSLDGYGYT
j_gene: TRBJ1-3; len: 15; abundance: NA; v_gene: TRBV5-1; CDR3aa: ASSPFPIGSGGDTIY
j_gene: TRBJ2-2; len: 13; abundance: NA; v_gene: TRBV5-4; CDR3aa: ASSLRDRVTGELF
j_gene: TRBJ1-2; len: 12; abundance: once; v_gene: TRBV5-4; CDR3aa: ASSWDRGRGGYT
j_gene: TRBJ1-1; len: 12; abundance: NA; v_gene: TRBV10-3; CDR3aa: AISPGTGNTEAF
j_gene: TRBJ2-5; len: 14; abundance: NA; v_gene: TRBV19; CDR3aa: ASRQTGGSSVETQY
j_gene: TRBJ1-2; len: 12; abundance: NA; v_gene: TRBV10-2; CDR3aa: ASSTRDRGYGYT
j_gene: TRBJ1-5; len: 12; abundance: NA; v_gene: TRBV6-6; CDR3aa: ASSGREVNQPQH
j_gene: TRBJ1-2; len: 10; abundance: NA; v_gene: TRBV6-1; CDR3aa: ASSEAREGYT
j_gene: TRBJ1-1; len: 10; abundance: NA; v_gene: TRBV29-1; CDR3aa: SVVGPNTEAF
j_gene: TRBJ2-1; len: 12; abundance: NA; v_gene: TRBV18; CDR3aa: ASSPTSPGYGEF
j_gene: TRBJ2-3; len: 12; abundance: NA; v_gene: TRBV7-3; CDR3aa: ASGITGIGDTQY
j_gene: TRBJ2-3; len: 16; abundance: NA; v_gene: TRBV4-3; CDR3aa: ASSQDWEDYLNTDTQY
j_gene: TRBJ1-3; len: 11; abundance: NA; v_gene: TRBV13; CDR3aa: ASSLHSGNTIY
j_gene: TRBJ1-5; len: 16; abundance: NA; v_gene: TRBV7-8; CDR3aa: ASSLVATGSGDNQPQH
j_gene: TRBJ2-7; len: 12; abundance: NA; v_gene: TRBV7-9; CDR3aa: ASSLADSSYEQY
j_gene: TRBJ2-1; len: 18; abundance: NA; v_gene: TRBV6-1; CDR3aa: ASSVPVGAFRDRVANEQF